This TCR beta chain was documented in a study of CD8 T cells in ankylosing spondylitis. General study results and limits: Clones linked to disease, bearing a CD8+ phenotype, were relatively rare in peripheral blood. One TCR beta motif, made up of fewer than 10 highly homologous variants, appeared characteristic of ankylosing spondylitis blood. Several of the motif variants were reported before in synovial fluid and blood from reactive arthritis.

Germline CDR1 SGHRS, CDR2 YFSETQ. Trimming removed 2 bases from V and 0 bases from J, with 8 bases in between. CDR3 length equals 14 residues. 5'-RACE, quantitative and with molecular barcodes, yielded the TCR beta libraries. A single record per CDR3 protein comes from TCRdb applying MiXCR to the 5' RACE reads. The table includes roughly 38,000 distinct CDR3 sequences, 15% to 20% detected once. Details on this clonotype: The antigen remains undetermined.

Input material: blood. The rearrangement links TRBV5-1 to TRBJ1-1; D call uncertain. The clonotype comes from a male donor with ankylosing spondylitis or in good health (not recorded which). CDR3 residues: CASSFTLMNTEAFF. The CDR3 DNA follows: TGCGCCAGCAGCTTTACTCTAATGAACACTGAAGCTTTCTTT.